Below are 15 T cell receptor delta chains sequenced from a single sample in a study of TRDV2 sequences in healthy donors. TCRdb reanalysed the PCR reads with CATT. The table includes about 1,700 delta-chain clones, 16% detected once. The sequenced material came from Vd2+ gamma-delta T cells from blood. These receptors originate from a human donor in good health.

Comments on this clone: It differs at one base from a far larger clone, so likely a read error. Other nucleotide sequences from this sample produce the same CDR3. The V gene is TRDV2, the J gene TRDJ1; no definite D call. The length of the CDR3 is 13 residues. Deletions cut 2 bases from V and 2 bases from J, with 8 bases between. Germline V gene sequence: CDR1 GEAIGNYY, CDR2 EKD. The CDR3 region has the DNA TGTGCCTGTGACATGGGAGATACCGATAAACTCATCTTT. Translation gives CACDMGDTDKLIF.

This clone was picked up a small number of times. The protein given by TCRdb reflects a much larger clone and differs at residue 5 from this DNA's translation, likely from a read error; the protein shown is the DNA's translation. The chain has TRDV2 and TRDJ1; D may be TRDD3 (5 bases). The V end was cut by 3 bases, the J end by 9 bases, with 34 bases between. The CDR3 is 19 amino acids. Germline V gives CDR1 GEAIGNYY, CDR2 EKD. The CDR3 protein is CACDAVQGGPVTGSSQLIF. The CDR3 DNA is TGTGCCTGTGACGCCGTCCAAGGGGGTCCGGTGACCGGATCTTCTCAACTCATCTTT.

This clone occurred many times. One end of the junction is discordant with germline, which a read error may explain. Within the sample, other DNA sequences also encode this same CDR3. The gene calls are TRDV2 and TRDJ1, with TRDD3 matching 9 bases. Germline CDR1 GEAIGNYY, CDR2 EKD. The CDR3 has 15 residues. The CDR3 sequence is CACDTLGGYTDKLIF. In DNA, the CDR3 is TGTGCCTGTGACACCCTAGGGGGATACACCGACAAACTCATCTTT.

Notes on this clone: TCRdb shows a much larger clone's protein in place of this DNA's translation, and the two differ at residue 11, likely through a read error; the protein shown is translated from the DNA. The genes are TRDV2 and TRDJ1, with 8 positions matching TRDD3. Looked up from germline, CDR1 is GEAIGNYY and CDR2 is EKD. CDR3 length: 17 amino acids. V dropped 0 bases and J dropped 0; count of bases not matched to a gene: 8. The CDR3: CACDTVQLGEYTDKLIF. Here the CDR3 DNA reads TGTGCCTGTGACACCGTTCAGCTGGGGGAGTACACCGATAAACTCATCTTT.

The chain carries TRDV2 and TRDJ1, with 8 bases that match TRDD3. CDR1 is GEAIGNYY and CDR2 is EKD in the germline V gene. V gave up 3 bases and J gave up 0 bases; unmatched junction bases: 14. This CDR3 spans 18 amino acids. The CDR3, as DNA: TGTGCCTGTGACCCGGTATCCCCGGGGGGATATTACACCGATAAACTCATCTTT. Translated, it gives CACDPVSPGGYYTDKLIF.

This clone was counted only a few times. TCRdb pairs this DNA with a much larger clone's protein that differs at residue 14, likely a read error; the protein shown was translated from the DNA. The chain couples TRDV2 to TRDJ1; 9 nucleotides match TRDD3. Germline CDR1 GEAIGNYY, CDR2 EKD. CDR3 length: 17 amino acids. The CDR3 is CACDAVGDIQPNDNLIF. In nucleotides, the CDR3 is TGTGCCTGTGACGCGGTGGGGGATATTCAACCGAACGATAACCTCATCTTT.

Details on this clone: For this DNA, TCRdb reports the protein of a much larger clone, which diverges at residue 5, most likely from a read error; the protein presented here is translated directly from the DNA. V gene TRDV2 combines with J gene TRDJ1; 9 nucleotides agree with TRDD3. CDR3 size: 18 residues. The J segment lost 3 bases and the V segment lost 3 bases, leaving 16 bases of the junction unmatched. The germline V gene has CDR1 GEAIGNYY and CDR2 EKD. This chain's CDR3 is CACDAVGPLGDRSDKLIF. Here the CDR3 DNA reads TGTGCCTGTGACGCCGTCGGGCCTCTGGGGGATCGGTCCGATAAACTCATCTTT.

This clone has a handful of counts. This likely came from a read error, as a far larger clone is one base away. Other DNA sequences in the same sample also yield this CDR3. The chain combines TRDV2 with TRDJ1; 9 positions agree with TRDD3. V shed 3 bases and J 2 bases; nucleotides not matched to a gene: 12. The CDR3 has 17 residues. The germline CDR1 and CDR2 sequences are GEAIGNYY and EKD. The CDR3 reads CACDSILGDRYTDKLIF. The DNA for the CDR3 is TGTGCCTGTGACTCGATACTGGGGGACCGTTATACCGATAAACTCATCTTT.

As regards this clone: This DNA translates differently at residue 14 from the TCRdb protein, which is that of a much larger clone; a read error is likely, and the protein shown is the DNA's own translation. The chain joins TRDV2 to TRDJ1; D may be TRDD3 (6 bases). The CDR3 spans 17 residues. The germline CDR1 and CDR2 sequences are GEAIGNYY and EKD. CDR3 bases: TGTGCCTGTGATCCCGTGGGGGGAACCACGTACACCGATAACCTCATCTTT. Its translation is CACDPVGGTTYTDNLIF.

Notes on this clone: TCRdb records a much larger clone's protein for this DNA, with a difference at residue 11 that likely arises from a read error; the protein given is the translation of the DNA. The chain carries TRDV2 and TRDJ1, with 9 bases lining up with TRDD3. The V segment lost 0 bases and the J segment 5 bases; nucleotides outside the gene matches: 21. Germline V gene sequence: CDR1 GEAIGNYY, CDR2 EKD. The CDR3 is 20 amino acids. CDR3 protein: CACDTVQTGGGGARSDKLIF. The CDR3 coding sequence is TGTGCCTGTGACACCGTACAGACTGGGGGAGGTGGGGCGCGGTCAGATAAACTCATCTTT.

This clone was found many times. This DNA's translation differs at residue 4 from TCRdb's protein, which comes from a much larger clone; a read error is likely, and the protein shown is translated from the DNA. The chain combines TRDV2 with TRDJ1; 9 nucleotides align to TRDD3. This CDR3 spans 18 amino acids. The V and J ends lost 5 bases and 1 base, in that order; junction bases with no gene match: 16. Germline lookup yields CDR1 GEAIGNYY and CDR2 EKD. CDR3 amino acids: CACGTLRQTGGPTDKLIF. CDR3 nucleotides: TGTGCCTGTGGCACTCTGCGTCAGACTGGGGGACCCACCGATAAACTCATCTTT.

By its share, this clone is large. This chain joins TRDV2 and TRDJ1; D gene uncertain. Trimming took 0 bases from V and 0 from J, leaving 13 bases between them. Germline CDR1 and CDR2: GEAIGNYY and EKD. The CDR3 has 16 amino acids. CDR3 in DNA: TGTGCCTGTGACACCGTGTTGGGACAATACACCGATAAACTCATCTTT. This translates into CACDTVLGQYTDKLIF.

This clone was seen more than once but under ten times. Given a far larger clone just one base away, this is likely a sequencing read error. The genes are TRDV2 and TRDJ1; TRDD3 matches 9 bases. This CDR3 is 17 amino acids long. Germline CDR1 reads GEAIGNYY; CDR2 reads EKD. V trimming: 3 bases; J trimming: 6 bases; junction bases outside the gene matches: 16. CDR3 sequence: CACDAVGDIQPNYKLIF. In DNA form, the CDR3 reads TGTGCCTGTGACGCGGTGGGGGATATTCAACCGAACTATAAACTCATCTTT.

By frequency in the sample, this clone is medium-sized. The rearrangement joins TRDV2 to TRDJ3, with unresolved D. Germline loops: CDR1 GEAIGNYY, CDR2 EKD. V gave up 0 bases and J gave up 0 bases, with 11 bases separating them. The CDR3 has 18 amino acids. The CDR3 loop reads CACDTAGGGSWDTRQMFF. The CDR3 bases are TGTGCCTGTGACACCGCGGGAGGAGGCTCCTGGGACACCCGACAGATGTTTTTC.

This clone occurred many times. The V gene is TRDV2, the J gene TRDJ1; 12 bases are a match to TRDD3. There are 21 residues in the CDR3. CDR1 is GEAIGNYY, CDR2 EKD, per germline. The junction had 16 bases not matched to a gene; V was cut back by 0 bases and J by 0 bases. CDR3 coding DNA: TGTGCCTGTGACACCGTTGTGCTGGGTACTGGGGGATACCAGTACACCGATAAACTCATCTTT. As protein: CACDTVVLGTGGYQYTDKLIF.